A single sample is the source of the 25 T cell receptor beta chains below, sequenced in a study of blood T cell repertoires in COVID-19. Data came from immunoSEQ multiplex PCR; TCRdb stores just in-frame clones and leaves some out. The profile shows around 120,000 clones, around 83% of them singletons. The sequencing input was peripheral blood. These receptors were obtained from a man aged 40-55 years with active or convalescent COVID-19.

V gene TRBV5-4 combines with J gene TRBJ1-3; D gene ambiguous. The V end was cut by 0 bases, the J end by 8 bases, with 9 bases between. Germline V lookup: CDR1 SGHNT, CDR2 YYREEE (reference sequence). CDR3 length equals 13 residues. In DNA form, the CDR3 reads TGTGCCAGCAGCTTGGCCGTCGGGGACACCATATATTTT. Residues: CASSLAVGDTIYF.

CDR3 loop: CSVDGRMNTEAFF. The CDR3 DNA sequence: TGCAGCGTTGACGGGAGAATGAACACTGAAGCTTTCTTT. This chain connects TRBV29-1 to TRBJ1-1; D gene unclear. Germline CDR1 reads SQVTM; CDR2 reads ANQGSEA. The CDR3 runs to 13 residues. The V end was cut by 3 bases, the J end by 0 bases, with 8 bases between.

The CDR3 DNA reads TGCGCCAGCAGTGAGTCGAAGCTAGCGGGGTACACAGATACGCAGTATTTT. It codes for CASSESKLAGYTDTQYF. The rearrangement uses TRBV10-2 and TRBJ2-3; 9 nucleotides match TRBD2. With 0 bases clipped from V and 2 bases from J, the junction kept 6 bases outside the gene matches. Germline V gene data show CDR1 as WSHSY and CDR2 as SAAADI. The CDR3 extends over 17 amino acids.

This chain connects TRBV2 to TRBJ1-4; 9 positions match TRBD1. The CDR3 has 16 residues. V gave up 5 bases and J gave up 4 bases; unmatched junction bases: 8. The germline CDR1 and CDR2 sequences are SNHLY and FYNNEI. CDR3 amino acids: CASSPGTGMGNEKLFF. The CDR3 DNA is TGTGCCAGCAGTCCCGGGACAGGGATGGGTAATGAAAAACTGTTTTTT.

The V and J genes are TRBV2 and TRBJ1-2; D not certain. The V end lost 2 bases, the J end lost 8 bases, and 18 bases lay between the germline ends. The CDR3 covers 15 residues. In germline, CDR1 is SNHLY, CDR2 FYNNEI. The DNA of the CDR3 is TGTGCCAGCAGTGAATCCCCGGTTGATAGTGTGGGCTACACCTTC. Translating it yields CASSESPVDSVGYTF.

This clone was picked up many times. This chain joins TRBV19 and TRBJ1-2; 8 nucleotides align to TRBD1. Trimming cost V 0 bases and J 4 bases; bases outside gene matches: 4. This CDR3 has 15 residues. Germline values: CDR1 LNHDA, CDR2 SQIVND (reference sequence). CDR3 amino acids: CASSIDHRGAYGYTF. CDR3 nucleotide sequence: TGTGCCAGTAGTATAGACCACAGGGGGGCCTATGGCTACACCTTC.

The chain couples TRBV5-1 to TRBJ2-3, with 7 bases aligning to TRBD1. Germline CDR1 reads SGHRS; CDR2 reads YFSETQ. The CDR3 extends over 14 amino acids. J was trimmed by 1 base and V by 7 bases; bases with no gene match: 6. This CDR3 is CASRSGQGTDTQYF. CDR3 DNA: TGCGCCAGCCGATCCGGACAGGGCACAGATACGCAGTATTTT.

The CDR3 region has the DNA TGCGCCAGCAGGATGTCGACGGGTCTGAACACTGAAGCTTTCTTT. Encoded protein: CASRMSTGLNTEAFF. The chain has TRBV5-1 and TRBJ1-1; D call uncertain. The germline V and J ends were trimmed by 5 bases and 0 bases, with 14 bases remaining between them. Germline V CDR1 and CDR2: SGHRS, YFSETQ. The CDR3 consists of 15 residues.

The CDR3 DNA is TGTGCCAGCAACAGACCCGGGACAGGAACCTACGAGCAGTACTTC. It specifies CASNRPGTGTYEQYF. The gene calls are TRBV6-5 and TRBJ2-7; 8 nucleotides match TRBD1. The CDR3 sequence is 15 residues long. From germline, CDR1 is MNHEY and CDR2 SVGAGI. V shed 7 bases, J shed 2 bases, and the junction held 10 bases outside the gene matches.

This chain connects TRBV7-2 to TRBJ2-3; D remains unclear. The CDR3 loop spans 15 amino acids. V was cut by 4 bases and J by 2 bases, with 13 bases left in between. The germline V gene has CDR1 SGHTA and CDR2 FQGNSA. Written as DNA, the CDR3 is TGTGCCAGCAGCTCCCTAGGTTCCTACACAGATACGCAGTATTTT. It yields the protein CASSSLGSYTDTQYF.

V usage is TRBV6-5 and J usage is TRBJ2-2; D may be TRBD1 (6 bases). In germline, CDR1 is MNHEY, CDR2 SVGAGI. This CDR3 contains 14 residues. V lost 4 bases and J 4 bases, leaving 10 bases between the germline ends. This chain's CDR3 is CASSSGTPTGELFF. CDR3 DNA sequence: TGTGCCAGCAGTTCCGGGACACCCACCGGGGAGCTGTTTTTT.

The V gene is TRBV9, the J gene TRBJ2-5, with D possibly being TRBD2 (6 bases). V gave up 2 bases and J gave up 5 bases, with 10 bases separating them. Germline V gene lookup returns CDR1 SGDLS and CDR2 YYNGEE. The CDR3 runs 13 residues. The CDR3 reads CASSVGLHETQYF. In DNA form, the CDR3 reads TGTGCCAGCAGCGTGGGACTTCACGAGACCCAGTACTTC.

CDR3 loop: CASSVGPRGDEQFF. The CDR3 DNA is TGTGCCAGCAGCGTAGGCCCCAGGGGCGATGAGCAGTTCTTC. The J gene is TRBJ2-1, the V gene TRBV9, with a tentative D call TRBD1 (6 bases). The CDR3 runs to 14 residues. Trimming pared 0 bases from V and 8 bases from J, leaving 12 bases between. The germline gives CDR1 SGDLS, CDR2 YYNGEE.

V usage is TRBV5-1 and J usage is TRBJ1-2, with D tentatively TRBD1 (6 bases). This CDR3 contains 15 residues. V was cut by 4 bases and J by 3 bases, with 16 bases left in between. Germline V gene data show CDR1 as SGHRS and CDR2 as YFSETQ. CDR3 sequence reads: CASSPDPQGDYGYTF. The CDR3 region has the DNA TGCGCCAGCAGCCCGGACCCACAGGGAGACTATGGCTACACCTTC. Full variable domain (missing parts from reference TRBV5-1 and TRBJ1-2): KAGVTQTPRYLIKTRGQQVTLSCSPISGHRSVSWYQQTPGQGLQFLFEYFSETQRNKGNFPGRFSGRQFSNSRSEMNVSTLELGDSALYLCASSPDPQGDYGYTFGSGTRLTVV.

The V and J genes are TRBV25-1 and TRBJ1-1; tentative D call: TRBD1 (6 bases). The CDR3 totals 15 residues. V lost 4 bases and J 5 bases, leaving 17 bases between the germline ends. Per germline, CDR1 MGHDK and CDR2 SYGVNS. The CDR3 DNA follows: TGTGCCAGCAGTGTATCCGGGACAACGGAAACTGAAGCTTTCTTT. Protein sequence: CASSVSGTTETEAFF.

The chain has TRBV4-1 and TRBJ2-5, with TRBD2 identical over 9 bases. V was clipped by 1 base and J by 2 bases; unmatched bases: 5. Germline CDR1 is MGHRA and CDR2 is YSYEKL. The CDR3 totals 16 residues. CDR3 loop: CASSQAVLAGQETQYF. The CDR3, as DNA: TGCGCCAGCAGCCAAGCTGTGCTAGCGGGGCAAGAGACCCAGTACTTC.

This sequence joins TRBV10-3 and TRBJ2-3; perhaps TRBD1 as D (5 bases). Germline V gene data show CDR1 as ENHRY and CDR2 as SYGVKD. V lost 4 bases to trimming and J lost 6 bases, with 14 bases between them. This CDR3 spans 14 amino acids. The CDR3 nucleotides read TGTGCCATCAGTGCTCCAGGGAATTCGGATACGCAGTATTTT. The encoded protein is CAISAPGNSDTQYF.

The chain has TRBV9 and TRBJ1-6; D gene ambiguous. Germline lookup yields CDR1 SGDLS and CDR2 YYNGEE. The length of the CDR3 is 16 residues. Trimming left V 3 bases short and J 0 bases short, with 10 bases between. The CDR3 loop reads CASSATLSSYNSPLHF. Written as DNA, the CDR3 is TGTGCCAGCAGCGCGACATTGAGCTCCTATAATTCACCCCTCCACTTT.

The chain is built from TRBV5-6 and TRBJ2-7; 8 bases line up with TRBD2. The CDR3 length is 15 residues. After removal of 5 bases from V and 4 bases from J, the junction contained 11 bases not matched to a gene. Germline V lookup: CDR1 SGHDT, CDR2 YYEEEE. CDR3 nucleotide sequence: TGTGCCAGCAGAAGAAGCGGGGGAAGCGGGTACGAGCAGTACTTC. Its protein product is CASRRSGGSGYEQYF.

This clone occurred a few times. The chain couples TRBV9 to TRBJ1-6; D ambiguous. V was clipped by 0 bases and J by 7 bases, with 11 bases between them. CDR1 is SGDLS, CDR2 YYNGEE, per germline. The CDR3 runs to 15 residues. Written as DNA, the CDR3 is TGTGCCAGCAGCGTAGGGGTTTCGGGGAATTCACCCCTCCACTTT. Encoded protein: CASSVGVSGNSPLHF.

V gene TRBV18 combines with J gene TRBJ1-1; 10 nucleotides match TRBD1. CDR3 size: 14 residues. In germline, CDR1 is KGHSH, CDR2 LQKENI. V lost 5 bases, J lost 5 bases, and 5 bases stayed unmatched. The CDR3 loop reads CASSKRTGGTEAFF. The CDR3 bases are TGTGCCAGCTCAAAAAGGACAGGGGGAACTGAAGCTTTCTTT.

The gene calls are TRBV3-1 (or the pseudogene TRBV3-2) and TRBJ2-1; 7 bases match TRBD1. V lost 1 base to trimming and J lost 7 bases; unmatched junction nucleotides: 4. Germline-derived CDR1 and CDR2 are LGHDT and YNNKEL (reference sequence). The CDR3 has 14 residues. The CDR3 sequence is CASSQVGGRNEQFF. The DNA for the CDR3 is TGTGCCAGCAGCCAAGTAGGGGGCCGGAATGAGCAGTTCTTC.

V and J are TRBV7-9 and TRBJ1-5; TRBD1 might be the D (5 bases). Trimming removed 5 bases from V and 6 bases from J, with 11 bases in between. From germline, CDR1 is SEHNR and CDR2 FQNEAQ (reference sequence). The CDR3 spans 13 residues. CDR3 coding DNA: TGTGCCAGCAGCCGCAGGGAGGGTCAGCCCCAGCATTTT. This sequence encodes CASSRREGQPQHF.

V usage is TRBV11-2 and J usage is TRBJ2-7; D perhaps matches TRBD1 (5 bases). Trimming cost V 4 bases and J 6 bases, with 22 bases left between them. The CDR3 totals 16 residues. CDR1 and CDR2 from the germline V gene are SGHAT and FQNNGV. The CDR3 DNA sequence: TGTGCCAGCAGCTCAACCTCCCTGACAGCCCGATCCGAGCAGTACTTC. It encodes CASSSTSLTARSEQYF.

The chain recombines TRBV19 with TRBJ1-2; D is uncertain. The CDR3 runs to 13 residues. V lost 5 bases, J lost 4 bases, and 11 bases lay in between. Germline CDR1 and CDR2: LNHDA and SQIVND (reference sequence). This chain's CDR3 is CASSAGLLYGYTF. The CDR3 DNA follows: TGTGCCAGTAGTGCAGGATTACTCTATGGCTACACCTTC. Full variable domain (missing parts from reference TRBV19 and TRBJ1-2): DGGITQSPKYLFRKEGQNVTLSCEQNLNHDAMYWYRQDPGQGLRLIYYSQIVNDFQKGDIAEGYSVSREKKESFPLTVTSAQKNPTAFYLCASSAGLLYGYTFGSGTRLTVV.